These 5 T cell receptor beta chains share one sample of origin, sequenced in a study of naive and memory T cell subsets. The beta constant-region primer was an equimolar mix of two oligonucleotides covering TRBC1 and TRBC2. Four rounds of PCR amplified the ligated cDNA using nested alpha and beta constant-region primers plus SP2. TCRdb used MiXCR to reprocess the UMI-ligation and nested PCR reads, holding one entry per CDR3 protein. The sample carries 4,000 or so distinct CDR3 sequences, less than 5.5% recorded once. Input material: effector memory CD8+ T cells from blood. The sample's subset: effector memory, CD45RA- CD27-. Source of these receptors: a human donor in good health.

The chain is built from TRBV18 and TRBJ2-7, with D possibly being TRBD2 (7 bases). With 3 bases removed from V and 5 bases from J, the gap between germline ends came to 17 bases. Germline V CDR1 and CDR2: KGHSH, LQKENI. This CDR3 has 15 residues. The CDR3 DNA is TGTGCCAGCTCACCTCTGACGAGCGGGGACAACGAGCAGTACTTC. Encoded protein: CASSPLTSGDNEQYF.

This clonotype came up many times. This sequence joins TRBV28 and TRBJ2-2; TRBD1 agrees at 8 bases. The germline V gene has CDR1 MDHEN and CDR2 SYDVKM. J gave up 7 bases and V 6 bases, and 13 bases lay outside the gene matches. The CDR3 loop spans 16 amino acids. The CDR3 sequence: CASRPWDRMKDGELFF. CDR3 in DNA: TGTGCCAGCAGACCCTGGGACAGGATGAAGGACGGGGAGCTGTTTTTT.

This clonotype has just a few counts. The chain is built from TRBV4-3 and TRBJ2-2, with 8 bases fitting TRBD2. Germline V gene data show CDR1 as LGHNA and CDR2 as YSLEER. The CDR3 consists of 18 residues. V was clipped by 4 bases and J by 4 bases; unmatched bases: 14. CDR3 coding DNA: TGCGCCAGCAGCCTATTTATTACCGGGGGGGACGTCACCGGGGAGCTGTTTTTT. This codes for CASSLFITGGDVTGELFF.

The rearrangement uses TRBV6-4 and TRBJ2-1; TRBD2 matches 13 bases. The germline CDR1 and CDR2 sequences are MRHNA and SNTAGT. This CDR3 is 15 amino acids long. V shed 4 bases, J shed 5 bases, and the junction held 2 bases outside the gene matches. This CDR3 is CASSAGLAGNNEQFF. The CDR3 region has the DNA TGTGCCAGCAGTGCGGGACTAGCGGGAAACAATGAGCAGTTCTTC.

The rearrangement joins TRBV6-4 to TRBJ2-3, with a possible D match to TRBD1 (5 bases). V was shortened by 2 bases and J by 3 bases, with 12 bases between the two germline ends. The CDR3 spans 15 residues. The germline V gene has CDR1 MRHNA and CDR2 SNTAGT. Here the CDR3 DNA reads TGTGCCAGCAGTGACAGTCAGGGTGGTACAGATACGCAGTATTTT. Amino acid sequence: CASSDSQGGTDTQYF.